This T cell receptor beta chain was recorded in a study of regulatory T cells in long-lasting Graves disease. Trimming cost V 0 bases and J 0 bases, with 6 bases left between them. This CDR3 comprises 14 residues. Germline V gene data show CDR1 as SGHRS and CDR2 as YFSETQ. At least ten counts were recorded for this clonotype. The time point denotes: newly diagnosed GD, antithyroid drugs for less than 3 months. From RNA extracted from PBMCs, the TCR library was made. Construction of the TCR beta libraries employed iRepertoire HTBI primers in conjunction with Arm-PCR of CDR3 regions. TCRdb reprocessed the multiplex PCR reads via MiXCR and lists one record per CDR3 protein. This table has 350,000 to 550,000 distinct CDR3 sequences, less than 15% appearing once. This sample was shared with a second study, whose subject was T cells in Graves' hyperthyroidism and ophthalmopathy. That source notes: Most expanded thyroid clonotypes above 0.001 also appeared in blood.

The source of this sequence is a woman between 45 and 60 years old with Graves disease. Sequencing was performed on peripheral blood mononuclear cells (PBMCs), taken at new diagnosis, from a patient treated with antithyroid drugs. The V gene is TRBV5-1, the J gene TRBJ1-1; tentative D call: TRBD1 (5 bases). This chain's CDR3 is CASSLVRVNTEAFF. The CDR3 bases are TGCGCCAGCAGCTTGGTCAGGGTGAACACTGAAGCTTTCTTT.